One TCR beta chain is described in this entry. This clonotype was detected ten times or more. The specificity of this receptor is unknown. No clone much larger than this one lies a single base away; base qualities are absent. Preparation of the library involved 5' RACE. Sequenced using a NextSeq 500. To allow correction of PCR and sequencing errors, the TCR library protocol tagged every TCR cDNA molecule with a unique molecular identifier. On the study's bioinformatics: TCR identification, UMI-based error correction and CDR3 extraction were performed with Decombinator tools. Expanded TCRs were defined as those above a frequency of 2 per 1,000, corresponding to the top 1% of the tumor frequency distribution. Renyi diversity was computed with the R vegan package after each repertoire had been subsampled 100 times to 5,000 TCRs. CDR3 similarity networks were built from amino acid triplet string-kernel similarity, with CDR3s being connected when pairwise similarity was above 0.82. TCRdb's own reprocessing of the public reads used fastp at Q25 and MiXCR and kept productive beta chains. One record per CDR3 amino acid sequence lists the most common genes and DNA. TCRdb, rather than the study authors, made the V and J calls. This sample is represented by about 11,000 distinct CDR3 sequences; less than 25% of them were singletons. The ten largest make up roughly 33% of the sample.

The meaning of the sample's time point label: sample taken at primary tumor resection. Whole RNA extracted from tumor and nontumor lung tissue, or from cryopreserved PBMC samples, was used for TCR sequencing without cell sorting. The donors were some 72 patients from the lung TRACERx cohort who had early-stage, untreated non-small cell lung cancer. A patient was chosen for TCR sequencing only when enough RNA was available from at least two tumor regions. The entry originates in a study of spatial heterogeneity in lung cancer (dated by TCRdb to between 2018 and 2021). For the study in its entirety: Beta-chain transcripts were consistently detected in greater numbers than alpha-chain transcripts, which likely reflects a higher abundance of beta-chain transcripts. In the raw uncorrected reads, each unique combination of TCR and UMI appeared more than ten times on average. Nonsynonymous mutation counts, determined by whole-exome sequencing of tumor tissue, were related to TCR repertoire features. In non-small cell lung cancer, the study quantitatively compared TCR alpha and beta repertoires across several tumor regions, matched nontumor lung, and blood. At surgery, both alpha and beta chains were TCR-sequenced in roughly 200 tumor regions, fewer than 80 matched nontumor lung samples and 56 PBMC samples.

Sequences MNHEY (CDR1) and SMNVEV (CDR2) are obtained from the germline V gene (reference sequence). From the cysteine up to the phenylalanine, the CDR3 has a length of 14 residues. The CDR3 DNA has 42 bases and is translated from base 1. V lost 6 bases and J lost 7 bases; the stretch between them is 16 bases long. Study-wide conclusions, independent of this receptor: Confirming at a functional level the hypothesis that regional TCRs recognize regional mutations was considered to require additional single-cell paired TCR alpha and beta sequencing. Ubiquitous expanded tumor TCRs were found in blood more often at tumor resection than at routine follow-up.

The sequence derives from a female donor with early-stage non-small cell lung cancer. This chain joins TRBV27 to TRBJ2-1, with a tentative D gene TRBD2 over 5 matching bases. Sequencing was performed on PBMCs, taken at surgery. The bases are TGTGCCAGCAGGCCGGGCGAAGGCGGGAATGAGCAGTTCTTC. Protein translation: CASRPGEGGNEQFF.